Listed here is a single T cell receptor beta chain. This clonotype is described as medium-sized (0.01 to 0.1%). There is no known antigen for this receptor. No much larger clone is present one base from it, and per-base qualities are unavailable. The data were taken from a study of CD8 T cells in ankylosing spondylitis (TCRdb year 2017). About the full investigation: T cell receptor beta repertoires were profiled in healthy donors and ankylosing spondylitis patients so that disease-linked TCR variants could be found. The whole study cohort included 85 to 120 healthy donors and 20 to 25 ankylosing spondylitis patients. Samples of peripheral blood were taken, and for ankylosing spondylitis patients, synovial fluid was collected as well. What the work shows at the level of the full study, not this receptor alone: The disease-linked clones were reported as significantly enriched in matched synovial fluid samples from ankylosing spondylitis patients. Some TCR beta motif variants had previously been reported in synovial fluid and blood of reactive arthritis patients, which suggested common disease-initiation mechanisms. A TCR beta motif of fewer than 10 highly homologous amino acid variants appeared characteristic of blood from ankylosing spondylitis patients. The disease-linked clones had a CD8+ phenotype and were found at relatively low frequencies in peripheral blood.

Reading from cysteine to phenylalanine, the CDR3 counts 14 amino acids. Of all the DNA, just the CDR3 is kept, 42 bases in frame from base 1. Sequences SGDLS (CDR1) and YYNGEE (CDR2) are obtained from the germline V gene. Between the V and J ends, shortened by 5 bases and 3 bases respectively, the junction contains 11 bases. The sample was run on an Illumina HiSeq 2500. TCR beta libraries were prepared by quantitative 5'-RACE with molecular barcodes. Concerning the study's data processing: To identify disease-linked TCR variants, a new computational method was used, one built on a probabilistic model of VDJ rearrangement. TCRdb trimmed public reads at Q25 via fastp, called clones via MiXCR and kept in-frame beta chains. Merged by CDR3 protein, the rows form single entries marked with the most common genes and DNA. TCRdb, rather than the study authors, made the V and J calls. Here the sample has tens of thousands of distinct CDR3 sequences; less than 4% occur a single time. Jointly, the top ten make up 2.5% to 3.5% of the sample.

The clonotype comes from a male donor with ankylosing spondylitis or in good health (not recorded which). The sequence joins TRBV9 to TRBJ2-2; the D gene remains uncertain. Sequencing was carried out using blood, either unsorted or a sorted T cell fraction (not recorded which). The CDR3 protein sequence reads: CASRGQGDTGELFF. The bases read TGTGCCAGCAGGGGTCAAGGCGACACCGGGGAGCTGTTTTTT.